These 21 T cell receptor beta chains were all obtained from the same sample, sequenced in a study of blood T cell repertoires in COVID-19. Assay: immunoSEQ multiplex PCR; the TCRdb copy retains only in-frame clones and omits some. The repertoire holds 130,000 to 150,000 clones, around 85% seen once, with about 3% in the top ten. Material: peripheral blood. The receptors were gathered from a woman in her 40s with active or convalescent COVID-19.

J is TRBJ1-1 and V is TRBV4-3; 8 bases align to TRBD1. V shed 4 bases, J shed 8 bases, and the junction held 3 bases outside the gene matches. The length of the CDR3 is 12 residues. CDR1 is LGHNA, CDR2 YSLEER, per germline. CDR3 region: CASSPRTGEAFF. CDR3 DNA sequence: TGCGCCAGCAGCCCAAGGACAGGGGAAGCTTTCTTT.

The table lists this clone with many counts. This chain links TRBV7-2 with TRBJ2-5; 9 nucleotides match TRBD1. V dropped 5 bases and J dropped 4; count of bases not matched to a gene: 5. The CDR3 loop spans 14 amino acids. CDR1 SGHTA and CDR2 FQGNSA come from the germline V gene. The chain's CDR3 is CASSPSGQGETQYF. The DNA of the CDR3 is TGTGCCAGCAGCCCTTCGGGACAGGGAGAGACCCAGTACTTC.

The chain recombines TRBV30 with TRBJ1-5; TRBD1 matches 12 bases. The CDR3 loop spans 20 amino acids. Germline assignment: CDR1 GTSNPN and CDR2 SVGIG (reference sequence). The V gene end was trimmed by 0 bases and the J gene end by 4 bases; junction bases not matched to a gene: 16. The CDR3 DNA reads TGTGCCTGGAGTGTACTCGGGGGGGACAGGGGGCGCAAGGTAAATCAGCCCCAGCATTTT. It codes for CAWSVLGGDRGRKVNQPQHF.

The chain recombines TRBV10-3 with TRBJ2-7; D might be TRBD1 (7 bases). Trimming removed 2 bases from V and 6 bases from J, with 17 bases in between. The length of the CDR3 is 15 residues. Germline CDR1 is ENHRY and CDR2 is SYGVKD. CDR3 DNA: TGTGCCATCAGTGAGACCGACAGGGAGGTCCGCGAGCAGTACTTC. Translating gives CAISETDREVREQYF.

The chain recombines TRBV15 with TRBJ1-6; 7 positions agree with TRBD1. Per germline, CDR1 LNHNV and CDR2 YYDKDF (reference sequence). V shed 3 bases, J shed 6 bases, and the junction held 8 bases outside the gene matches. The CDR3 length is 16 residues. The CDR3 sequence is CATSRGRGTANSPLHF. The CDR3 DNA reads TGTGCCACCAGCAGGGGAAGGGGGACAGCTAATTCACCCCTCCACTTT.

This sequence joins TRBV27 and TRBJ2-7; D possibly corresponds to TRBD2 (6 bases). The length of the CDR3 is 16 residues. Germline lookup yields CDR1 MNHEY and CDR2 SMNVEV (reference sequence). V was pared by 5 bases and J by 0 bases, with 17 bases between. This CDR3 is CASSPSTGESSYEQYF. In DNA form, the CDR3 reads TGTGCCAGCAGTCCGTCGACGGGGGAGAGCTCCTACGAGCAGTACTTC.

The chain employs TRBV29-1 and TRBJ1-1; D gene unclear. Germline CDR1 reads SQVTM; CDR2 reads ANQGSEA. V was clipped by 4 bases and J by 1 base, with 13 bases between them. The CDR3 loop spans 14 amino acids. The CDR3 here is CSVGVLEANTEAFF. For the CDR3, the DNA is TGCAGCGTTGGGGTTTTGGAGGCGAACACTGAAGCTTTCTTT.

V and J are TRBV11-2 and TRBJ2-3, with D tentatively TRBD2 (7 bases). V was shortened by 4 bases and J by 6 bases, with 23 bases between the two germline ends. The CDR3 runs 17 residues. Per the germline V gene, CDR1 is SGHAT and CDR2 is FQNNGV. CDR3: CASSSVVGLEGGDTQYF. In DNA, the CDR3 is TGTGCCAGCAGCTCAGTAGTCGGACTCGAGGGGGGGGATACGCAGTATTTT.

The rearrangement joins TRBV4-3 to TRBJ1-1; D uncertain. From germline, CDR1 is LGHNA and CDR2 YSLEER. The CDR3 runs to 14 residues. The ends were cut back, 1 base at V and 2 bases at J, with 8 bases in the middle. CDR3 DNA sequence: TGCGCCAGCAGCCAAGCCGCGACAAACACTGAAGCTTTCTTT. It codes for CASSQAATNTEAFF.

The chain has TRBV19 and TRBJ1-6; 7 nucleotides align to TRBD1. The CDR3 is made up of 14 amino acids. Germline lookup yields CDR1 LNHDA and CDR2 SQIVND (reference sequence). Unmatched junction bases numbered 6, after V lost 6 bases and J lost 7 bases. CDR3 protein: CASSATGSNSPLHF. The CDR3 DNA is TGTGCCAGTAGCGCGACAGGGTCGAATTCACCCCTCCACTTT.

Here the CDR3 reads CASSIGGTGIYEQYF. The CDR3 DNA reads TGTGCCAGTAGTATCGGCGGGACAGGGATCTACGAGCAGTACTTC. The chain combines TRBV19 with TRBJ2-7; 9 positions agree with TRBD1. Germline lookup yields CDR1 LNHDA and CDR2 SQIVND (reference sequence). Losses at the gene ends were 3 bases for V and 3 bases for J; bases not matched to a gene: 6. The CDR3 consists of 15 residues. The whole variable domain, remainder taken from reference TRBV19 and TRBJ2-7, is DGGITQSPKYLFRKEGQNVTLSCEQNLNHDAMYWYRQDPGQGLRLIYYSQIVNDFQKGDIAEGYSVSREKKESFPLTVTSAQKNPTAFYLCASSIGGTGIYEQYFGPGTRLTVT.

V usage is TRBV6-5 and J usage is TRBJ1-1, with 8 nucleotides matching TRBD1. V trimming: 2 bases; J trimming: 4 bases; junction bases outside the gene matches: 3. Germline V gene sequence: CDR1 MNHEY, CDR2 SVGAGI. This CDR3 contains 14 residues. The CDR3 sequence is CASSYPGGGTEAFF. The CDR3, as DNA: TGTGCCAGCAGTTACCCAGGGGGCGGCACTGAAGCTTTCTTT.

This chain links TRBV4-1 with TRBJ1-1; D is undetermined. Germline V gives CDR1 MGHRA, CDR2 YSYEKL. The V gene lost 6 bases and the J gene lost 6 bases, with 14 bases spanning the gap. The CDR3 is 13 residues long. CDR3 sequence: CASRLTEGAEAFF. For the CDR3, the DNA is TGCGCCAGCAGACTAACGGAGGGTGCTGAAGCTTTCTTT.

The chain carries TRBV9 and TRBJ1-6; 11 bases are shared with TRBD1. Germline CDR1 reads SGDLS; CDR2 reads YYNGEE. The CDR3 sequence is 15 residues long. V dropped 3 bases and J dropped 9; count of bases not matched to a gene: 5. CDR3 nucleotide sequence: TGTGCCAGCAGCGCCGGGACAGGGGGAACTTCACCCCTCCACTTT. Translation: CASSAGTGGTSPLHF.

CDR3 nucleotide sequence: TGTGCCACCAGCCGAATGGTGCGAGAGACCCAGTACTTC. It specifies CATSRMVRETQYF. The chain carries TRBV15 and TRBJ2-5; D is ambiguous. Germline CDR1 is LNHNV and CDR2 is YYDKDF (reference sequence). The CDR3 length is 13 residues. V lost 5 bases and J 4 bases, leaving 11 bases between the germline ends.

The chain recombines TRBV28 with TRBJ1-1, with D possibly TRBD1 on 5 matching bases. Trimming removed 7 bases at V and 4 bases at J, with 16 bases between. The CDR3 has 14 amino acids. The germline gives CDR1 MDHEN, CDR2 SYDVKM. The CDR3 DNA reads TGTGCCAGCATACGGGGGGGGAGGACCACTGAAGCTTTCTTT. Translation gives CASIRGGRTTEAFF.

This clone has a handful of counts. The V gene is TRBV5-6, the J gene TRBJ1-6, with D uncertain. The CDR3 spans 15 residues. Germline CDR1 and CDR2: SGHDT and YYEEEE. V shed 4 bases and J shed 4 bases, with 12 bases lying between them. This CDR3 is CASSPRAVYNSPLHF. CDR3 coding DNA: TGTGCCAGCAGCCCGAGGGCGGTTTATAATTCACCCCTCCACTTT.

The V and J genes are TRBV4-3 and TRBJ2-7; D is unresolved. Trimming stripped 0 bases from V and 0 bases from J, with 15 bases between. The CDR3 length is 17 residues. Germline CDR1 and CDR2: LGHNA and YSLEER. The CDR3 reads CASSQDLLWAISYEQYF. CDR3 nucleotides: TGCGCCAGCAGCCAAGATCTTTTATGGGCGATCTCCTACGAGCAGTACTTC.

V usage is TRBV7-2 and J usage is TRBJ1-6; D call uncertain. CDR1 and CDR2 from the germline V gene are SGHTA and FQGNSA. V lost 1 base to trimming and J lost 10 bases, with 11 bases between them. CDR3 size: 14 residues. In DNA, the CDR3 is TGTGCCAGCAGCTTAGAAGAGGGATACTCACCCCTCCACTTT. Translating it yields CASSLEEGYSPLHF.

The chain joins TRBV14 to TRBJ1-4, with TRBD1 matching over 7 bases. The V gene's germline CDR1 is SGHDN and CDR2 FVKESK. CDR3 length: 15 amino acids. The trim removed 4 bases at V and 5 bases at J, leaving 7 bases unmatched. This chain's CDR3 is CASSPYRDRNEKLFF. Written as DNA, the CDR3 is TGTGCCAGCAGCCCGTACCGGGACAGAAATGAAAAACTGTTTTTT.

The chain combines TRBV19 with TRBJ1-1, with a weak D call TRBD1 (5 bases). The germline V gene encodes CDR1 LNHDA and CDR2 SQIVND (reference sequence). V was trimmed by 5 bases and J by 7 bases, leaving 11 bases between them. The CDR3 loop spans 12 amino acids. CDR3 residues: CASSGGVGEAFF. CDR3 DNA: TGTGCCAGTAGTGGGGGGGTTGGTGAAGCTTTCTTT.